This TCR beta chain was identified in a study of cytomegalovirus exposure and HLA in healthy donors. Whole-study results and caveats: Analyses of presence/absence relied on an assumption of roughly uniform sequencing depth across donors.

Trimming left V 4 bases short and J 5 bases short, with 13 bases between. CDR3 length equals 14 residues. The germline V gene has CDR1 MGHDK and CDR2 SYGVNS. With respect to this clone: Its specificity is unknown.

In the PCR, 60 Vbeta and 13 Jbeta primers were used. Repertoires were generated with immunoSEQ multiplex PCR, while TCRdb's copy carries only in-frame clones and drops some. Of about 190,000 clones detected, about 83% appear once; the ten largest clones hold under 7%. The chain employs TRBV25-1 and TRBJ2-3; D unclear. This sequence was found in a woman aged 25 to 39 in good health and CMV-seropositive. The sample was PBMCs. This CDR3 is CASSASRRVDTQYF. The DNA for the CDR3 is TGTGCCAGCAGTGCCTCACGGAGAGTAGATACGCAGTATTTT.